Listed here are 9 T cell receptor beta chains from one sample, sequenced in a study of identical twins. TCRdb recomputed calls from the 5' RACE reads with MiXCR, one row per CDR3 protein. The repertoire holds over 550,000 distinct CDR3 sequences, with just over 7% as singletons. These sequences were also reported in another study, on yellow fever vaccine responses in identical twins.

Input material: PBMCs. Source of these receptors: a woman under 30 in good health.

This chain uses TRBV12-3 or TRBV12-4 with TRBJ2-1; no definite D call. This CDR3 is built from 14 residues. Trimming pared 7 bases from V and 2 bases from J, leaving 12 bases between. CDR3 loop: CASTHWEPYNEQFF. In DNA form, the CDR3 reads TGTGCCAGCACCCACTGGGAACCCTACAATGAGCAGTTCTTC.

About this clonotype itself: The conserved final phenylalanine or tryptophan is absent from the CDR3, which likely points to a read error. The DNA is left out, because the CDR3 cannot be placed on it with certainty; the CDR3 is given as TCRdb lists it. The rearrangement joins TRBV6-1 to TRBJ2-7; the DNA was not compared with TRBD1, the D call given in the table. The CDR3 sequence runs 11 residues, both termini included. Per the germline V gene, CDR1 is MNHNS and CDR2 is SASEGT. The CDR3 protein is CASSEARGLTL.

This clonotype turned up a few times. CDR3 sequence (DNA): TGTGCCAGCAGCAAATGGCAGGGGGCGAATATCGGGACTAGCGGGAGGGCCGGTTTAGATACGCAGTATTTT. Translated, it gives CASSKWQGANIGTSGRAGLDTQYF. This sequence joins TRBV21-1 and TRBJ2-3; TRBD2 was called by the table and not checked on the DNA. TRBV21-1 is classified as a pseudogene. This CDR3 has 24 amino acids.

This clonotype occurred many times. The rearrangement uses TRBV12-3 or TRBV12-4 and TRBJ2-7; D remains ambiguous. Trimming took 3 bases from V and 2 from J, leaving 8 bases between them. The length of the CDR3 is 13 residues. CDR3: CASSFRRTYEQYF. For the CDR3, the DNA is TGTGCCAGCAGTTTTCGGCGGACCTACGAGCAGTACTTC.

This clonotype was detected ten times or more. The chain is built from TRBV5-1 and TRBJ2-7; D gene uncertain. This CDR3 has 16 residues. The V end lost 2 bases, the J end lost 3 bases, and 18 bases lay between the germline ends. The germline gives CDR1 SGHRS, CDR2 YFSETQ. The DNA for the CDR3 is TGCGCCAGCAGCTTAAAGTCCAGCCATGCCAGCTACGAGCAGTACTTC. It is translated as CASSLKSSHASYEQYF. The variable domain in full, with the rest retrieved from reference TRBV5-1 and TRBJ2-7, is KAGVTQTPRYLIKTRGQQVTLSCSPISGHRSVSWYQQTPGQGLQFLFEYFSETQRNKGNFPGRFSGRQFSNSRSEMNVSTLELGDSALYLCASSLKSSHASYEQYFGPGTRLTVT.

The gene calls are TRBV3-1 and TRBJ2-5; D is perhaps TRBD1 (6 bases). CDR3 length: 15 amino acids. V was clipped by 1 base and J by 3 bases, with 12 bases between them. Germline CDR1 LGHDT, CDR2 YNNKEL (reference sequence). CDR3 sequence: CASSQGGTSEETQYF. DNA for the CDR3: TGTGCCAGCAGCCAAGGTGGGACAAGCGAAGAGACCCAGTACTTC.

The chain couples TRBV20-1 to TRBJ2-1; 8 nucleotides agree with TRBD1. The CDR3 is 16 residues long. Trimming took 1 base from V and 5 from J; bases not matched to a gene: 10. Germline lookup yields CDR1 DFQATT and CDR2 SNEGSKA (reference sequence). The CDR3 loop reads CSARVGGDRRNNEQFF. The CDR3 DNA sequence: TGCAGTGCTAGAGTAGGAGGGGACAGGCGCAACAATGAGCAGTTCTTC.

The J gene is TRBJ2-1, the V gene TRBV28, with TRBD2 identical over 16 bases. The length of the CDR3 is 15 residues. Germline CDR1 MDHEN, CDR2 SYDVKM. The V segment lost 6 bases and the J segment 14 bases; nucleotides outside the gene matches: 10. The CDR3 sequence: CASRKGLAGGPRKFF. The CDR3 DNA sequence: TGTGCCAGCAGAAAGGGACTAGCGGGAGGGCCTAGGAAGTTCTTC.

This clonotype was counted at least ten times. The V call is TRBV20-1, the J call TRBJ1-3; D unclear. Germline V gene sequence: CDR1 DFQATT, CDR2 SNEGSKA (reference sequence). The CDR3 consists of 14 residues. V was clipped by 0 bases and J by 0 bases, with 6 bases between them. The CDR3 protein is CSARDSRSGNTIYF. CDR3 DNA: TGCAGTGCTAGAGACAGCCGCTCTGGAAACACCATATATTTT.